What follows are 13 T cell receptor beta chains derived from one specimen sequenced in a study of T cell responses to AZD1222 COVID-19 vaccine. Sequencing used immunoSEQ multiplex PCR; TCRdb keeps in-frame clones, though not all of them. Of under 150,000 clones in the sample, about 92% were seen once. Sequenced material: peripheral blood, taken on day 0 of AZD1222 vaccination. These receptors were obtained from an adult in good health.

The rearrangement uses TRBV9 and TRBJ1-3; TRBD1 is a possible D gene (5 bases). Per germline, CDR1 SGDLS and CDR2 YYNGEE. The CDR3 totals 15 residues. Trimming pared 2 bases from V and 4 bases from J, leaving 13 bases between. This CDR3 is CASSVSGTPGNTIYF. CDR3 DNA sequence: TGTGCCAGCAGCGTCTCCGGGACCCCCGGAAACACCATATATTTT.

The chain has TRBV5-6 and TRBJ2-5, with 11 positions matching TRBD2. The germline V gene has CDR1 SGHDT and CDR2 YYEEEE. J was trimmed by 1 base and V by 4 bases; bases with no gene match: 9. This CDR3 is 17 amino acids long. The CDR3 region is CASSPPGTSGLQETQYF. Written as DNA, the CDR3 is TGTGCCAGCAGCCCCCCGGGGACTAGCGGTCTCCAAGAGACCCAGTACTTC. The full variable domain, rest sourced from reference TRBV5-6 and TRBJ2-5, is DAGVTQSPTHLIKTRGQQVTLRCSPKSGHDTVSWYQQALGQGPQFIFQYYEEEERQRGNFPDRFSGHQFPNYSSELNVNALLLGDSALYLCASSPPGTSGLQETQYFGPGTRLLVL.

This chain joins TRBV6-5 and TRBJ2-1; D possibly uses TRBD1 or TRBD2 (5 bases each). The CDR3 consists of 15 residues. In germline, CDR1 is MNHEY, CDR2 SVGAGI. V was cut by 0 bases and J by 5 bases, with 11 bases left in between. The chain's CDR3 is CASSYSRDGDNEQFF. The CDR3 nucleotides read TGTGCCAGCAGTTACTCGAGGGACGGTGACAATGAGCAGTTCTTC.

The V and J genes are TRBV30 and TRBJ2-2, with D possibly being TRBD2 (5 bases). Germline CDR1 and CDR2: GTSNPN and SVGIG (reference sequence). The CDR3 is made up of 15 amino acids. V dropped 3 bases and J dropped 6 bases, with 17 bases sitting between them. The CDR3: CAWRSGEGRAGELFF. In nucleotides, the CDR3 is TGTGCCTGGAGATCCGGAGAGGGCCGGGCCGGGGAGCTGTTTTTT. The full variable domain, its missing parts supplied by reference TRBV30 and TRBJ2-2, is SQTIHQWPATLVQPVGSPLSLECTVEGTSNPNLYWYRQAAGRGLQLLFYSVGIGQISSEVPQNLSASRPQDRQFILSSKKLLLSDSGFYLCAWRSGEGRAGELFFGEGSRLTVL.

This clone was picked up a small number of times. This chain joins TRBV6-5 and TRBJ1-2; unclear D gene. V lost 5 bases, J lost 2 bases, and 9 bases lay in between. Germline V gene lookup returns CDR1 MNHEY and CDR2 SVGAGI. The CDR3 has 13 amino acids. The CDR3 is CASSTPKNYGYTF. CDR3 DNA: TGTGCCAGCAGTACCCCAAAGAACTATGGCTACACCTTC.

J is TRBJ1-1 and V is TRBV30; the D gene is possibly TRBD1 (5 bases). This CDR3 contains 13 residues. CDR1 is GTSNPN and CDR2 is SVGIG in the germline V gene (reference sequence). The V end lost 0 bases, the J end lost 5 bases, and 10 bases lay between the germline ends. CDR3 amino acids: CAWSVLGGTEAFF. The DNA for the CDR3 is TGTGCCTGGAGTGTACTCGGGGGTACTGAAGCTTTCTTT.

The V and J genes are TRBV3-1 (or the pseudogene TRBV3-2) and TRBJ2-1; 11 bases align to TRBD2. CDR3 length: 16 residues. J gave up 7 bases and V 0 bases, and 5 bases lay outside the gene matches. Germline V lookup: CDR1 LGHDT, CDR2 YNNKEL (reference sequence). The CDR3 DNA reads as TGTGCCAGCAGCCAAGATCTAGCGGGAGGCAAGAATGAGCAGTTCTTC. It specifies CASSQDLAGGKNEQFF.

The V and J genes are TRBV5-1 and TRBJ1-6, with D possibly matching TRBD1 (6 bases). Trimming stripped 0 bases from V and 7 bases from J, with 11 bases between. The germline V gene has CDR1 SGHRS and CDR2 YFSETQ. The CDR3 has 15 amino acids. CDR3 sequence: CASSLDRGANSPLHF. The CDR3 bases are TGCGCCAGCAGCTTGGATCGGGGGGCAAATTCACCCCTCCACTTT.

The V and J genes are TRBV4-3 and TRBJ2-3; either TRBD1 or TRBD2 may supply D (5 bases each). The CDR3 consists of 15 residues. V lost 0 bases and J 6 bases, leaving 13 bases between the germline ends. Germline CDR1 is LGHNA and CDR2 is YSLEER. As DNA, the CDR3 is TGCGCCAGCAGCCAAGATCTCGGGACGATGGATACGCAGTATTTT. This translates into CASSQDLGTMDTQYF.

V is TRBV7-6 and J is TRBJ1-3; 7 bases are a match to TRBD1. This CDR3 is built from 15 residues. V lost 2 bases to trimming and J lost 0 bases; unmatched junction nucleotides: 1. In germline, CDR1 is SGHVS, CDR2 FNYEAQ. The CDR3 region has the DNA TGTGCCAGCAGCTTAAGACAGGGCTCTGGAAACACCATATATTTT. This sequence encodes CASSLRQGSGNTIYF.

The chain recombines TRBV3-1 (or the pseudogene TRBV3-2) with TRBJ1-5, with TRBD1 matching over 7 bases. Germline loops: CDR1 LGHDT, CDR2 YNNKEL (reference sequence). The CDR3 totals 13 residues. Trimming removed 4 bases from V and 6 bases from J; junction bases left unmatched: 3. The CDR3 loop reads CASSLDRVQPQHF. The CDR3 DNA follows: TGTGCCAGCAGCCTCGACAGGGTTCAGCCCCAGCATTTT.

The chain is built from TRBV27 and TRBJ2-7; D possibly corresponds to TRBD2 (6 bases). CDR1 is MNHEY, CDR2 SMNVEV, per germline (reference sequence). Trimming pared 6 bases from V and 5 bases from J, leaving 17 bases between. There are 14 residues in the CDR3. Written as DNA, the CDR3 is TGTGCCAGCAGCTACGAGCGGGCTAGGAACGAGCAGTACTTC. Encoded protein: CASSYERARNEQYF.

The rearrangement joins TRBV27 to TRBJ2-2; 7 bases map to TRBD2. The CDR3 extends over 14 amino acids. Trimming removed 9 bases from V and 6 bases from J; junction bases left unmatched: 10. CDR1 MNHEY and CDR2 SMNVEV come from the germline V gene (reference sequence). DNA for the CDR3: TGTGCCAGTAAGACTAGCCGACACTCCGGGGAGCTGTTTTTT. It translates to CASKTSRHSGELFF.